This T cell receptor (beta chain) emerged from a study of T cell responses to AZD1222 COVID-19 vaccine. Study results and caveats: In a largely white British group with more females than males, clonal diversity was possibly underestimated. The study found Spike-specific TCR breadth and depth rose after two AZD1222 doses. Baseline serostatus was positive in only a handful of AZD1222 recipients.

In this sample, this clone turned up once. Its matching antigen is unknown. No conserved phenylalanine or tryptophan is present at the end of the CDR3, so a read error is the likely explanation. Sequencing used immunoSEQ multiplex PCR; TCRdb keeps in-frame clones, though not all of them. The table includes 99,000 or so clones, approximately 89% detected once. The germline gives CDR1 MGHRA, CDR2 YSYEKL. This CDR3 comprises 15 residues. V shed 3 bases and J shed 1 base, with 7 bases lying between them. This receptor was obtained from an adult in good health. This chain uses TRBV4-1 with TRBJ1-6; D remains unclear. Source: peripheral blood, taken on day 0 of AZD1222 vaccination. This CDR3 reads CASSQAGSYNSPLHL. CDR3 bases: TGCGCCAGCAGCCAGGCCGGGTCCTATAATTCACCCCTCCACCTT.